This TCR beta chain comes out of a study of graft-versus-host responses after intestinal transplantation. Across the study: Every transplant recipient was induced with anti-thymocyte globulin, then maintained on tacrolimus and steroids for about 3 years.

Processed graft tissue released its intraepithelial and lamina propria lymphocytes. Overall study results and limits: Ileal or blood samples showed some GvH clones first, and such clones were also found in recipient marrow.

A note on this clone: The antigen is not known.

This table comes from immunoSEQ multiplex PCR, and its TCRdb copy is limited to in-frame clones, with some not included. The data contain 15,000 to 20,000 clones, 65% to 90% of them seen just once; the ten biggest clones take up roughly 5%. The material sequenced was ileum tissue, taken 17 days after transplant. The receptor's source is a human patient who received an intestinal transplant, so some T cells may come from the graft donor.

Here the CDR3 DNA reads TGTGCCAGCACCCAGTATGAGCAGCCCCAGCATTTT. Protein sequence: CASTQYEQPQHF. The chain couples TRBV6-6 to TRBJ1-5; D gene ambiguous. The CDR3 is 12 amino acids. Germline V gene sequence: CDR1 MNHNY, CDR2 SVGAGI (reference sequence). Between the trimmed V and J ends, which lost 7 bases and 7 bases, there was a span of 11 bases.